These 21 T cell receptor beta chains came from one sample sequenced in a study of human T cells and chemical hapten exposure. Noted time point: patch test 2, 6 weeks after DPC sensitization. The treatment is: therapeutic diphenylcyclopropenone sensitization with weekly scalp DPC. TCRdb analysed the RACE reads with MiXCR anew, one entry per CDR3 protein. This sample has about 81,000 distinct CDR3 sequences, with roughly a tenth found just once. This specimen consisted of whole blood, obtained in connection with sensitization to the hapten diphenylcyclopropenone (DPC). These TCRs come from a woman aged 25-40 years with alopecia areata. Some clones in this sample may be carry-over from other donors' samples.

About this clonotype itself: The junction does not match germline at one end; this may be a read error. The chain uses TRBV5-4 and TRBJ1-1, with 9 nucleotides matching TRBD1. CDR1 and CDR2 from the germline V gene are SGHNT and YYREEE (reference sequence). This CDR3 contains 13 residues. The CDR3 reads CPSSTGQGTEAFF. The CDR3 nucleotides read TGTCCCAGCAGCACCGGACAGGGGACTGAAGCTTTCTTT.

This clonotype was seen a few times. This chain uses TRBV7-8 with TRBJ2-2; no clear D gene. The V end lost 1 base, the J end lost 7 bases, and 7 bases lay between the germline ends. In germline, CDR1 is SGHVS, CDR2 FQNEAQ. This CDR3 contains 13 residues. The CDR3 DNA follows: TGTGCCAGCAGCTTAGTGTCCAGCGGGGAGCTGTTTTTT. As protein: CASSLVSSGELFF. Based on the CDR3 plus reference TRBV7-8 and TRBJ2-2, the full variable domain is GAGVSQSPRYKVAKRGQDVALRCDPISGHVSLFWYQQALGQGPEFLTYFQNEAQLDKSGLPSDRFFAERPEGSVSTLKIQRTQQEDSAVYLCASSLVSSGELFFGEGSRLTVL.

This clonotype showed up many times. The rearrangement joins TRBV7-6 to TRBJ2-7; a possible D gene is TRBD2 (5 bases). Trimming stripped 2 bases from V and 7 bases from J, with 9 bases between. Germline V CDR1 and CDR2: SGHVS, FNYEAQ. The CDR3 consists of 12 residues. CDR3 nucleotide sequence: TGTGCCAGCAGCTTACAGTCGGGGGAGCAGTACTTC. It specifies CASSLQSGEQYF.

The chain links TRBV7-8 to TRBJ2-7; TRBD2 might be the D (6 bases). The CDR3 length is 14 residues. V lost 2 bases to trimming and J lost 5 bases, with 13 bases between them. Looked up from germline, CDR1 is SGHVS and CDR2 is FQNEAQ. CDR3 DNA sequence: TGTGCCAGCAGCTTACGCGGGAATACGGACGAGCAGTACTTC. It yields the protein CASSLRGNTDEQYF.

This clonotype was seen ten or more times. The chain carries TRBV7-2 and TRBJ2-5; a weak D match, TRBD2 (6 bases). This CDR3 has 15 residues. CDR1 SGHTA and CDR2 FQGNSA come from the germline V gene. Trimming stripped 3 bases from V and 4 bases from J, with 15 bases between. CDR3 in DNA: TGTGCCAGCAGCTTTTATCCGGGGGTAGCAGAGACCCAGTACTTC. Protein sequence: CASSFYPGVAETQYF. Together with reference TRBV7-2 and TRBJ2-5, the CDR3 gives the full variable domain: GAGVSQSPSNKVTEKGKDVELRCDPISGHTALYWYRQSLGQGLEFLIYFQGNSAPDKSGLPSDRFSAERTGGSVSTLTIQRTQQEDSAVYLCASSFYPGVAETQYFGPGTRLLVL.

J is TRBJ2-5 and V is TRBV20-1; D is undetermined. The V end was cut by 5 bases, the J end by 3 bases, with 10 bases between. CDR1 is DFQATT, CDR2 SNEGSKA, per germline (reference sequence). This CDR3 has 12 amino acids. CDR3 sequence (DNA): TGCAGTGCTCAACTAATTGAAGAGACCCAGTACTTC. It encodes CSAQLIEETQYF.

In this sample, this clonotype turned up many times. The J gene is TRBJ1-6, the V gene TRBV20-1; D gene ambiguous. The V gene lost 0 bases and the J gene lost 8 bases, with 8 bases spanning the gap. The length of the CDR3 is 13 residues. The germline CDR1 and CDR2 sequences are DFQATT and SNEGSKA (reference sequence). The DNA of the CDR3 is TGCAGTGCTAGAGATGATGGCGATTCACCCCTCCACTTT. Translation: CSARDDGDSPLHF.

This clonotype was picked up many times. The CDR3 here is CASSQVRDAYEQYF. As DNA, the CDR3 is TGCGCCAGCAGCCAAGTTAGGGACGCCTACGAGCAGTACTTC. This chain connects TRBV4-1 to TRBJ2-7; D tentatively reads TRBD1 or TRBD2 (5 bases each). CDR3 length equals 14 residues. Germline CDR1 is MGHRA and CDR2 is YSYEKL. V shed 1 base and J shed 2 bases, with 9 bases lying between them.

This clonotype was counted many times. The V gene is TRBV11-3, the J gene TRBJ1-1; D call uncertain. Per germline, CDR1 SGHNT and CDR2 YENEEA. This CDR3 is 11 amino acids long. V lost 5 bases and J 3 bases, leaving 4 bases between the germline ends. The CDR3 DNA reads TGTGCCAGCAGCGGGGACACTGAAGCTTTCTTT. Residues: CASSGDTEAFF.

The gene calls are TRBV5-1 and TRBJ2-1; 8 bases align to TRBD2. The V gene's germline CDR1 is SGHRS and CDR2 YFSETQ. The CDR3 has 16 amino acids. With V trimmed by 4 bases and J by 9 bases, 15 bases remained unmatched. CDR3 amino acids: CASSLPGLGTLFEQFF. Here the CDR3 DNA reads TGCGCCAGCAGCCTCCCGGGACTAGGGACCCTATTTGAGCAGTTCTTC.

This clonotype came up many times. The gene calls are TRBV5-1 and TRBJ1-1; D is unresolved. V was pared by 5 bases and J by 7 bases, with 18 bases between. CDR3 length: 14 residues. CDR1 SGHRS and CDR2 YFSETQ come from the germline V gene. CDR3 coding DNA: TGCGCCAGCAGGCTGGCAGGCCTGAGGGATGAAGCTTTCTTT. Its protein product is CASRLAGLRDEAFF.

This clonotype was seen more than once but under ten times. Being one base from a much bigger clone, this may be a read error. This chain joins TRBV20-1 and TRBJ2-2, with D perhaps TRBD2 (6 bases). The CDR3 length is 15 residues. Per the germline V gene, CDR1 is DFQATT and CDR2 is SNEGSKA (reference sequence). Written as DNA, the CDR3 is TGCAGTGCCAGGGACTCAATCAGTTACACCGGGGAGCCGTTTTTT. Translated, it gives CSARDSISYTGEPFF.

The J gene is TRBJ2-5, the V gene TRBV9; D is undetermined. Per the germline V gene, CDR1 is SGDLS and CDR2 is YYNGEE. The CDR3 length is 16 residues. Trimming pared 3 bases from V and 1 base from J, leaving 16 bases between. CDR3 nucleotide sequence: TGTGCCAGCAGCGACCCCAGTGACTCCACCCAAGAGACCCAGTACTTC. Translated, it gives CASSDPSDSTQETQYF.

This clonotype was detected ten times or more. The chain carries TRBV9 and TRBJ1-3; maybe TRBD1 (5 bases). This CDR3 comprises 13 residues. V lost 4 bases, J lost 12 bases, and 17 bases lay in between. CDR1 is SGDLS, CDR2 YYNGEE, per germline. CDR3 loop: CASSPSREAHIYF. The CDR3 nucleotides are TGTGCCAGCAGCCCTAGCAGGGAGGCCCACATATATTTT.

This rearrangement joins TRBV10-3 to TRBJ2-7; D possibly corresponds to TRBD1 (7 bases). Trimming removed 8 bases from V and 3 bases from J, with 14 bases in between. The CDR3 is 13 amino acids. Germline CDR1 ENHRY, CDR2 SYGVKD. The CDR3 sequence: CAIAGQRDYEQYF. CDR3 sequence (DNA): TGTGCCATCGCGGGACAGAGGGACTACGAGCAGTACTTC.

This clonotype was seen at least ten times. The DNA for the CDR3 is TGTGCCAGCAGCTTAGGAGTGAGGGGCACTGAAGCTTTCTTT. This translates into CASSLGVRGTEAFF. V gene TRBV11-1 combines with J gene TRBJ1-1; maybe TRBD1 (5 bases). V lost 1 base and J lost 4, with 10 bases in between. In germline, CDR1 is SGHAT, CDR2 FQDESV (reference sequence). The CDR3 is made up of 14 amino acids. The whole variable domain, remainder taken from reference TRBV11-1 and TRBJ1-1, is EAEVAQSPRYKITEKSQAVAFWCDPISGHATLYWYRQILGQGPELLVQFQDESVVDDSQLPKDRFSAERLKGVDSTLKIQPAELGDSAMYLCASSLGVRGTEAFFGQGTRLTVV.

This clonotype has ten or more counts. One end of the junction does not line up with germline, which may come from a read error. The genes are TRBV5-1 and TRBJ2-7, with D perhaps matching TRBD1 (7 bases). CDR1 is SGHRS and CDR2 is YFSETQ in the germline V gene. This CDR3 has 16 residues. Here the CDR3 reads CASSLVGGTASDEQYF. CDR3 nucleotide sequence: TGCGCCAGCAGCTTGGTGGGCGGGACAGCCTCCGACGAGCAGTACTTC.

This clonotype occurred many times. This rearrangement joins TRBV12-3 or TRBV12-4 to TRBJ2-1; 11 nucleotides align to TRBD2. With V trimmed by 6 bases and J by 3 bases, 7 bases remained unmatched. The CDR3 contains 16 residues. The CDR3 sequence: CASSPPGLAVYNEQFF. CDR3 sequence (DNA): TGTGCCAGCAGCCCACCGGGACTAGCGGTCTACAATGAGCAGTTCTTC.

This clonotype was observed at least ten times. The V call is TRBV11-2, the J call TRBJ1-2; 9 nucleotides agree with TRBD1. CDR3 length: 14 amino acids. V gave up 6 bases and J gave up 4 bases; unmatched junction bases: 6. CDR1 and CDR2 from the germline V gene are SGHAT and FQNNGV. DNA for the CDR3: TGTGCCAGCAGGTCTACAGGGGGCACCTATGGCTACACCTTC. Its protein is CASRSTGGTYGYTF.

V gene TRBV5-1 combines with J gene TRBJ1-1; a possible D gene is TRBD1 (6 bases). With 0 bases removed from V and 5 bases from J, the gap between germline ends came to 14 bases. The CDR3 runs to 15 residues. CDR1 and CDR2 from the germline V gene are SGHRS and YFSETQ. CDR3 protein: CASSLEQGKGTEAFF. In nucleotides, the CDR3 is TGCGCCAGCAGCTTGGAGCAGGGGAAAGGTACTGAAGCTTTCTTT.

This clonotype was seen only a few times. The V call is TRBV28, the J call TRBJ1-5; tentatively, D is TRBD1 (6 bases). Looked up from germline, CDR1 is MDHEN and CDR2 is SYDVKM. The CDR3 runs to 15 residues. Trimming removed 6 bases from V and 0 bases from J, with 12 bases in between. The CDR3 reads CASRKGGSSNQPQHF. The CDR3 DNA reads as TGTGCCAGCAGGAAAGGGGGTAGTAGCAATCAGCCCCAGCATTTT.